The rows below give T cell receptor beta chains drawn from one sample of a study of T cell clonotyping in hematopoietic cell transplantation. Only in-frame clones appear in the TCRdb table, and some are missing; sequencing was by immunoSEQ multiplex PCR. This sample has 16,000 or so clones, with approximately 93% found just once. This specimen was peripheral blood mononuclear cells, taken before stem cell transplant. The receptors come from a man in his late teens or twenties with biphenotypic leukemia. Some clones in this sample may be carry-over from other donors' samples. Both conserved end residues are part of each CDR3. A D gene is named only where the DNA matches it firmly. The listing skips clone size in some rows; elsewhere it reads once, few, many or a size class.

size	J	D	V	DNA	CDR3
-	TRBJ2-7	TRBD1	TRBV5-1	TGCGCCAGCAGCTGGAGGGGGACAGGGCTATACGAGCAGTACTTC	CASSWRGTGLYEQYF
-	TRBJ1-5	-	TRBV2	TGTGCCAGCAGTGCCCCGGGACGCTCTATGGGCAATCAGCCCCAGCATTTT	CASSAPGRSMGNQPQHF
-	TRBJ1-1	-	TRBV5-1	TGCGCCAGCAGGGGCCCTCCTCAGGAGTTGAACACTGAAGCTTTCTTT	CASRGPPQELNTEAFF
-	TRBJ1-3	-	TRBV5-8	TGTGCCAGCACCCCATGGGTAATCCCTGGAAACACCATATATTTT	CASTPWVIPGNTIYF
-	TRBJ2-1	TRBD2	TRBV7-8	TGTGCCAGCAGCCCCGGGACTAGCGCCTACAATGAGCAGTTCTTC	CASSPGTSAYNEQFF
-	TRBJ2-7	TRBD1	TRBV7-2	TGTGCCAGCAGCCGGGGACAGGGGAGAGGCTCCTACGAGCAGTACTTC	CASSRGQGRGSYEQYF
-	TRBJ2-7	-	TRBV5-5	TGTGCCAGCAGCCCTAAAGATTATGAGCAGTACTTC	CASSPKDYEQYF
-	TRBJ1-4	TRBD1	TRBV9	TGTGCCAGCAGCTCAGGGGGATTTGAAAAACTGTTTTTT	CASSSGGFEKLFF
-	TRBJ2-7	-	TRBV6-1	TGTGCCAGCAGTGAAGTTGCCAGGCGGAGCTCCTACGAGCAGTACTTC	CASSEVARRSSYEQYF
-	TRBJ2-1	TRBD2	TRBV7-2	TGTGCCAGCAGCTTAGCTAGTAGACTAGCGGGTTCTTTCCTCAATGAGCAGTTCTTC	CASSLASRLAGSFLNEQFF
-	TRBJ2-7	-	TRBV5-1	TGCGCCAGCAGCCATGTGTCAGGTGGTGAGCAGTACTTC	CASSHVSGGEQYF
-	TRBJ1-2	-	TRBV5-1	TGCGCCAGCAGCTTGATAGGTGGGGTAAACTATGGCTACACCTTC	CASSLIGGVNYGYTF
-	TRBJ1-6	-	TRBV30	TGTGCCTGGAGTCCAGGGGCACCCCTCCACTTT	CAWSPGAPLHF
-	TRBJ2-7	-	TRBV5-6	TGTGCCAGCAGCTTCGGCAGGGGCTCCTACGAGCAGTACTTC	CASSFGRGSYEQYF
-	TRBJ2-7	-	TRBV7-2	TGTGCCAGCAGCTTAGGTATGGGACAAACCTACGAGCAGTACTTC	CASSLGMGQTYEQYF
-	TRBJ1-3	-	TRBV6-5	TGTGCCAGCCACGGACCGATGGGGGTCACCATATATTTT	CASHGPMGVTIYF
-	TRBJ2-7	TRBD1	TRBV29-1	TGCAGCGTTGAAGGGACAGGATCATCCTACGAGCAGTACTTC	CSVEGTGSSYEQYF
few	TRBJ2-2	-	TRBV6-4	TGTGCCAGCAGTGACTCCGACACCGGGGAGCTGTTTTTT	CASSDSDTGELFF
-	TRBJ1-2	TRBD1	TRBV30	TGTGCCTGGGAAGGGGGCAGGGCCACCTTC	CAWEGGRATF
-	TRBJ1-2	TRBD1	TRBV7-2	TGTGCCAGCAGCGAACGGACAGGGCGCGCGTACTATGGCTACACCTTC	CASSERTGRAYYGYTF
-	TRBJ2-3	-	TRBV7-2	TGTGCCAGCAGCTTAGCAGGGTCGACAGATACGCAGTATTTT	CASSLAGSTDTQYF
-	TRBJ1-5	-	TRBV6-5	TGTGCCAGCAGCCCGAGGTATAGCAATCAGCCCCAGCATTTT	CASSPRYSNQPQHF
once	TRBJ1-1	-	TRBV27	TGTGCCAGCAGTTTCCAGGGTCCTACTGAAGCTTTCTTT	CASSFQGPTEAFF
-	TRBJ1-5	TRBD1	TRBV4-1	TGCGCCAGCAGCCAAGATACAGGGGCTACTCAGCCCCAGCATTTT	CASSQDTGATQPQHF
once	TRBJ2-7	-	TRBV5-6	TGTGCCAGCAGCATCTCCTACGAGCAGTACTTC	CASSISYEQYF
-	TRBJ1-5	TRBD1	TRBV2	TGTGCCAGCAGGACGACAGGGAATAGCAATCAGCCCCAGCATTTT	CASRTTGNSNQPQHF
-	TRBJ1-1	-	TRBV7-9	TGTGCCAGCAGCTTAACGGAAACGAACACTGAAGCTTTCTTT	CASSLTETNTEAFF
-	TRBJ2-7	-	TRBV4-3	TGCGCCAGCAGCCAAGAAGATAGGGGCTCCTACGAGCAGTACTTC	CASSQEDRGSYEQYF
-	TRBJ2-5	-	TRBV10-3	TGTGCCATCAGTACAGGGGAGGAAGAGACCCAGTACTTC	CAISTGEEETQYF
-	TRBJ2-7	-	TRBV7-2	TGTGCCAGCAGCTTAAGTGAGGGGCCGGGAGAGCAGTACTTC	CASSLSEGPGEQYF
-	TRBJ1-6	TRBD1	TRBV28	TGTGCCAGCCTTAATGGACAGGGGGATTCACCCCTCCACTTT	CASLNGQGDSPLHF
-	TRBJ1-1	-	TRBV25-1	TGTGCCAGCAGTGAACGAGGGGGTGGGACTGAAGCTTTCTTT	CASSERGGGTEAFF
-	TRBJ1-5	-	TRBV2	TGTGCCAGCAGTGAAGGATCCAGAACCCGGGGGCAGCCCCAGCATTTT	CASSEGSRTRGQPQHF
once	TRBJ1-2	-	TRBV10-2	TGCGCCAGCCAACCCCCAGGAGCTAACTATGGCTACACCTTC	CASQPPGANYGYTF
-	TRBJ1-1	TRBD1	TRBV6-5	TGTGCCAGCAGCTATCGACAGGGCACTGAAGCTTTCTTT	CASSYRQGTEAFF
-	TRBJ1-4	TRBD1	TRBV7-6	TGTGCCAGCAGCTTAGAGGGGACAGCTGAAAAACTGTTTTTT	CASSLEGTAEKLFF
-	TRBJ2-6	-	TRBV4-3	TGCGCCAGCAGCCAAGATGAGGGGTACGGGGCCAACGTCCTGACTTTC	CASSQDEGYGANVLTF
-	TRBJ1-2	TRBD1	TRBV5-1	TGCGCCAGCAGCTTGGAACCAGGGGGCGGCTATGGCTACACCTTC	CASSLEPGGGYGYTF